The clone carrying this T cell receptor (beta chain) was picked up many times. Its specificity is unknown. CDR3-region Arm-PCR and iRepertoire HTBI primers produced the TCR beta libraries. TCRdb called the multiplex PCR reads again in MiXCR, with one record for every CDR3 protein. The sample records about 200,000 distinct CDR3 sequences, around 20% being singletons. The CDR3 has 11 residues. CDR1 is SNHLY and CDR2 is FYNNEI in the germline V gene. The V and J ends lost 6 bases and 7 bases, in that order; junction bases with no gene match: 1. The sample comes from a study of regulatory T cells in long-lasting Graves disease. Study-wide results and limits: Persistent Graves' patients possessed reduced TCR diversity relative to recently diagnosed ones. Segments TRBV28, TRBJ1-2 and TRBJ2-5 showed preferential usage in persistent disease.

Time point: newly diagnosed GD, antithyroid drugs for less than 3 months. Making the TCR library involved RNA that had been extracted from PBMCs. The same sample was also used in a study of T cells in Graves' hyperthyroidism and ophthalmopathy.

The clonotype was recovered from a woman in her thirties with Graves disease. The chain couples TRBV2 to TRBJ1-2; TRBD1 matches 8 bases. The sequences come from peripheral blood mononuclear cells (PBMCs), collected at new diagnosis, from a patient treated with antithyroid drugs. This CDR3 is CASRDRAGYTF. CDR3 nucleotides: TGTGCCAGCAGGGACAGGGCTGGCTACACCTTC.